The sample holds many counts of the clone carrying this TCR beta chain. The CDR3 covers 17 residues. The ends lost 4 bases at V and 8 bases at J; junction bases unmatched: 11. From germline, CDR1 is LGHDT and CDR2 YNNKEL (reference sequence). This sample is drawn from a study of T cells in Graves' hyperthyroidism and ophthalmopathy. Study as a whole: Blood from the periphery was taken at initial diagnosis, before any treatment.

Amplified regions were TCR beta CDR3 sequences from RNA transcripts. RT-PCR in the first round (using the HTBI primer set) targeted the TCR CDR3. Via MiXCR, TCRdb re-called the multiplex PCR reads, giving one row per CDR3 protein. The sample yields approximately 600,000 distinct CDR3 sequences, 14% seen once. The rearrangement links TRBV3-1 to TRBJ2-1; 13 bases align to TRBD2. The sequence derives from a woman aged 18-35 years with Graves' ophthalmopathy. Material: blood. The CDR3 coding sequence is TGTGCCAGCAGCCTAAGACTAGCGGGAGGCTCCTTGGATGAGCAGTTCTTC. Translating it yields CASSLRLAGGSLDEQFF.